A selection of T cell receptor beta chains follows, all from one sample in a study of T cell responses to AZD1222 COVID-19 vaccine. Produced via immunoSEQ multiplex PCR; TCRdb's table is partial and in-frame only. This table has some 150,000 clones, 85% to 95% appearing once. The starting material was peripheral blood, obtained on day 0 of AZD1222 vaccination. The receptors derive from an adult in good health. Both conserved end residues are trimmed from each CDR3. D genes are given only for firm matches.

length	J	D	V	CDR3
11	TRBJ1-5	NA	TRBV27	ATQPGYNQPQH
10	TRBJ1-1	NA	TRBV12-3/TRBV12-4	ASSLSDGEAF
12	TRBJ1-1	TRBD1	TRBV18	ASSPDRASTEAF
8	TRBJ1-2	NA	TRBV24-1	ATGANGYT
12	TRBJ2-3	TRBD1	TRBV7-9	ASSPGQGGDTQY
13	TRBJ2-5	NA	TRBV11-3	ASSLGTLDPETQY
14	TRBJ2-5	NA	TRBV5-1	ASSRGLGQPQETQY
15	TRBJ1-2	NA	TRBV9	ASSVGVRDNSNYGYT
13	TRBJ1-1	NA	TRBV7-7	ASSSFGGQDTEAF
12	TRBJ1-1	NA	TRBV19	ASNIGYGNTEAF
13	TRBJ2-5	TRBD2	TRBV6-5	ASSSMGRERETQY
15	TRBJ1-5	TRBD1	TRBV4-2	ASSQNDRGESNQPQH
13	TRBJ1-1	NA	TRBV28	ASSLGGRINTEAF
13	TRBJ1-2	NA	TRBV5-4	ASSGGGDANYGYT
12	TRBJ1-5	NA	TRBV5-4	ASRSWGSNQPQH
13	TRBJ1-5	TRBD1	TRBV27	ASRGLGQGNQPQH
14	TRBJ2-5	TRBD1	TRBV29-1	SVDDRVELVAETQY
13	TRBJ1-3	NA	TRBV19	ASSNSDSHGNTIY
12	TRBJ1-1	NA	TRBV5-1	ASSSAGDSTEAF
14	TRBJ2-5	NA	TRBV19	ASSTYRERNQETQY
13	TRBJ2-3	TRBD2	TRBV6-4	ASSAHSGSTDTQY
13	TRBJ1-3	NA	TRBV6-6	ASSELGVSGNTIY
13	TRBJ1-2	NA	TRBV20-1	SASFVAGPLYGYT
12	TRBJ1-1	NA	TRBV19	ASTWGTRNTEAF
12	TRBJ1-6	NA	TRBV5-1	ASSLEGGNSPLH
16	TRBJ2-6	TRBD1	TRBV5-4	ASSLPSPHRGRGNVLT
12	TRBJ1-1	TRBD1	TRBV30	AWSVLGTGTEAF
16	TRBJ1-2	TRBD1	TRBV7-9	ASSLEGQPAQGGYGYT
13	TRBJ2-3	NA	TRBV9	ASSYRLVGTDTQY
11	TRBJ1-2	NA	TRBV7-9	ASSLTLPYGYT
13	TRBJ2-2	NA	TRBV19	ASRSQDRNTGELF
14	TRBJ1-4	TRBD1	TRBV7-9	ASSYGTVPSYEKLF
12	TRBJ2-5	NA	TRBV4-2	ASSHTTRQETQY
13	TRBJ1-2	NA	TRBV6-2/TRBV6-3	ASSRGSRSRYGYT
15	TRBJ2-3	TRBD2	TRBV7-2	ASSPTSGRAYTDTQY
15	TRBJ1-3	TRBD1	TRBV28	ASSFGLGQSSGNTIY